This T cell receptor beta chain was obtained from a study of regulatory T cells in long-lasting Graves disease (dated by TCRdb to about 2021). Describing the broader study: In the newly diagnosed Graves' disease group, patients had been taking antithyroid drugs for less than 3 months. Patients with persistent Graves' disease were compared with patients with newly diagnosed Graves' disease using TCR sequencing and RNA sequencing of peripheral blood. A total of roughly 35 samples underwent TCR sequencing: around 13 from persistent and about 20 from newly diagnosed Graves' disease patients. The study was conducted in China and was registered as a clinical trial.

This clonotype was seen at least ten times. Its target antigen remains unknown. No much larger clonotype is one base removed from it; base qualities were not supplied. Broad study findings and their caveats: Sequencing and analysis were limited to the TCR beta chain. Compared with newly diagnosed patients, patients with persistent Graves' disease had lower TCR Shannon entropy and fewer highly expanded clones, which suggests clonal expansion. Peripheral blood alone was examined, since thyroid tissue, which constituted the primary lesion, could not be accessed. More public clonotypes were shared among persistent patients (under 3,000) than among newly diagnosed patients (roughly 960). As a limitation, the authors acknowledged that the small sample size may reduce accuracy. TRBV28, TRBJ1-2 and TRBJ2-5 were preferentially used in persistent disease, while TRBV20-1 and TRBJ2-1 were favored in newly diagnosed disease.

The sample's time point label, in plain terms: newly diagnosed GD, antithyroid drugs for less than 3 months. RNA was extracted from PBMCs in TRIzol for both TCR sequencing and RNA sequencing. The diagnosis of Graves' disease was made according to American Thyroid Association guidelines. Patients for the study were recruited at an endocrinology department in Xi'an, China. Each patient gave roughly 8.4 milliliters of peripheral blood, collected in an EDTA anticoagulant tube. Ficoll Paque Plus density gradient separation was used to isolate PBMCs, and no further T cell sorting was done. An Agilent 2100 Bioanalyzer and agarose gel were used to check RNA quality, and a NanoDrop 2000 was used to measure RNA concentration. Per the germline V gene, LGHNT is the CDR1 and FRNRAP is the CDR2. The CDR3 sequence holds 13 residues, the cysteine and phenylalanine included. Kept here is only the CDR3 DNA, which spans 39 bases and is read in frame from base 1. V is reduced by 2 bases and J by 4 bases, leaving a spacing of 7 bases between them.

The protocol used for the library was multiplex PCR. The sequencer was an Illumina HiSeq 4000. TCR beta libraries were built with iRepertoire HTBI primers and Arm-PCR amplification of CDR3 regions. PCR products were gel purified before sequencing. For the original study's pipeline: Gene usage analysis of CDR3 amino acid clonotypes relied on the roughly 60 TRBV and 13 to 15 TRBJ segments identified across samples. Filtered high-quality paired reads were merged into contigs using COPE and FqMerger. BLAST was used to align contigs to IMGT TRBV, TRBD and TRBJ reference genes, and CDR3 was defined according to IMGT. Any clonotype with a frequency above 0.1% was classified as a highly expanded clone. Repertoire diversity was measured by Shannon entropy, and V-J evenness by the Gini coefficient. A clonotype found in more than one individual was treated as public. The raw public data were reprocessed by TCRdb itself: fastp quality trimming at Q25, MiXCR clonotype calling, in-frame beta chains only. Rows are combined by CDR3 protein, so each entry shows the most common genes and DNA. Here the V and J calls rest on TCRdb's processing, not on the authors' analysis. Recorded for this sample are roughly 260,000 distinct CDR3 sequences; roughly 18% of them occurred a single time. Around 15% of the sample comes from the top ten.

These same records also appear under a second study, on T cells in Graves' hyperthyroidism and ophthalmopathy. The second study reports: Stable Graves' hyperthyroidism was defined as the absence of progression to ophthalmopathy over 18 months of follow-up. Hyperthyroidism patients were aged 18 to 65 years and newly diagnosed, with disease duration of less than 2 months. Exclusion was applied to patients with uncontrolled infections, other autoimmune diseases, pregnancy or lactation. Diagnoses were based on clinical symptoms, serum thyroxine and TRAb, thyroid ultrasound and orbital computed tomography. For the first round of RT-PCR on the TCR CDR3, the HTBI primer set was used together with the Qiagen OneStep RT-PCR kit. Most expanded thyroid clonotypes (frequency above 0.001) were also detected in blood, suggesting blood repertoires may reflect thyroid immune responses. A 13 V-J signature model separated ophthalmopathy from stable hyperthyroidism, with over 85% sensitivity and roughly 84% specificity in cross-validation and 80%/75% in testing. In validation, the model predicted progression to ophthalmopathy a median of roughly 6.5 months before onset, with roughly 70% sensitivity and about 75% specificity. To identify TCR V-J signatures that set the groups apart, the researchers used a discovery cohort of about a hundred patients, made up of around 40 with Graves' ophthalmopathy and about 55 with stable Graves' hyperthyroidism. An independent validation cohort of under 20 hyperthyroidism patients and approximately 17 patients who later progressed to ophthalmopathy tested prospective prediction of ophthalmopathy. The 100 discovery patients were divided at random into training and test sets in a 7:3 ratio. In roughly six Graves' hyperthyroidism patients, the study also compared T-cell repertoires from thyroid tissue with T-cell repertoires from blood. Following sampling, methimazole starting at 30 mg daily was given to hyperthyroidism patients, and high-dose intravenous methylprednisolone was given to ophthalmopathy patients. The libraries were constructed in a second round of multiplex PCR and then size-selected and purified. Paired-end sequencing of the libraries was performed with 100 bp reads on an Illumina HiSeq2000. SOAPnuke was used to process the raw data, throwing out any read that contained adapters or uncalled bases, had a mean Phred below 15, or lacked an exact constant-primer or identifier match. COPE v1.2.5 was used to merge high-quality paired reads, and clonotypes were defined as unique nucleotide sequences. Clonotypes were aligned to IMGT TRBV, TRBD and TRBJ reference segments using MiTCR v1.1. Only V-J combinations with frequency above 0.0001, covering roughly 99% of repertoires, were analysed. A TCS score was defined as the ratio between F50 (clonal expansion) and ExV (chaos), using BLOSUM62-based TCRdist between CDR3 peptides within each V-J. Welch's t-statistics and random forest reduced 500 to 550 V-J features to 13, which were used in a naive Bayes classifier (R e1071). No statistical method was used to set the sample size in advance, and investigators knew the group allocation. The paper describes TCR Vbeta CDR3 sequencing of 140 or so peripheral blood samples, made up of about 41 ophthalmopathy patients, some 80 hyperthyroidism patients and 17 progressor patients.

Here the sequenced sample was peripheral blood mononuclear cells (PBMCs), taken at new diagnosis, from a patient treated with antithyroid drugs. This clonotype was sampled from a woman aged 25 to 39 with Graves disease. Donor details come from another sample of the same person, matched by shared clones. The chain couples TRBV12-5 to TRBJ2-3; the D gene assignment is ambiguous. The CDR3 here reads CASGLLSADTQYF. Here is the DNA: TGTGCTAGTGGTTTGTTAAGTGCAGATACGCAGTATTTT.